A selection of T cell receptor beta chains follows, all from one sample in a study of blood T cell repertoires in COVID-19. Data came from immunoSEQ multiplex PCR; TCRdb stores just in-frame clones and leaves some out. The repertoire includes about 100,000 clones, 75% to 90% of them detected once, and approximately 1.3% sits in the top ten. Material: peripheral blood. Receptors were obtained from a man older than 75 with active or convalescent COVID-19. CDR3s include the opening cysteine and the closing phenylalanine or tryptophan. D genes are given only for firm matches. For some rows the clone size is stated as once, few or many, or as a class when expanded; others skip it.

clone_size	d_call	v_call	j_call	cdr3_aa	cdr3_nt
-	-	TRBV5-4	TRBJ2-1	CASSLGGANEQFF	TGTGCCAGCAGCTTAGGAGGGGCGAATGAGCAGTTCTTC
-	TRBD1	TRBV18	TRBJ1-2	CASSPGTGEYGYTF	TGTGCCAGCTCACCTGGGACAGGGGAATATGGCTACACCTTC
-	-	TRBV11-2	TRBJ1-2	CASSLANDGGYGYTF	TGTGCCAGCAGCTTAGCGAACGACGGGGGGTATGGCTACACCTTC
few	-	TRBV2	TRBJ1-2	CASSVTASNYGYTF	TGTGCCAGCAGTGTGACAGCCAGCAACTATGGCTACACCTTC
-	-	TRBV7-9	TRBJ2-5	CASSLWQAGETQYF	TGTGCCAGCAGCTTGTGGCAGGCTGGGGAGACCCAGTACTTC
-	-	TRBV21-1	TRBJ1-3	CASSKENRTGNTIYF	TGTGCCAGCAGCAAAGAGAACAGGACTGGAAACACCATATATTTT
-	TRBD2	TRBV3-1/TRBV3-2	TRBJ2-7	CASSQGLVFDEQYF	TGTGCCAGCAGCCAGGGACTAGTCTTCGACGAGCAGTACTTC
-	-	TRBV4-1	TRBJ1-4	CASSHPRSMTATNEKLFF	TGCGCCAGCAGCCACCCAAGATCTATGACAGCAACTAATGAAAAACTGTTTTTT
-	TRBD1	TRBV5-4	TRBJ2-2	CASSHGTDTGELFF	TGTGCCAGCAGCCACGGGACAGACACCGGGGAGCTGTTTTTT
once	-	TRBV28	TRBJ2-2	CASSFGLNTGELFF	TGTGCCAGCAGTTTCGGACTTAACACCGGGGAGCTGTTTTTT
-	TRBD1	TRBV2	TRBJ2-7	CAIRDRSYEQYF	TGTGCCATTCGGGACAGGTCCTACGAGCAGTACTTC
-	TRBD1	TRBV10-3	TRBJ1-3	CATGQVGNTIYF	TGTGCCACAGGACAGGTCGGAAACACCATATATTTT
-	TRBD2	TRBV7-6	TRBJ2-7	CASSLTLAGDVYEQYF	TGTGCCAGCAGCTTGACTCTAGCGGGAGACGTTTACGAGCAGTACTTC
-	-	TRBV4-1	TRBJ2-1	CASSPLEGVTYNEQFF	TGCGCCAGCAGCCCACTCGAGGGGGTGACCTACAATGAGCAGTTCTTC
-	-	TRBV5-1	TRBJ1-5	CASSEDPGQPQHF	TGCGCCAGCAGCGAGGACCCAGGGCAGCCCCAGCATTTT
few	TRBD1	TRBV27	TRBJ2-1	CASSSRQGYNEQFF	TGTGCCAGCAGTTCGAGACAGGGCTACAATGAGCAGTTCTTC
-	-	TRBV4-3	TRBJ2-7	CASSQDRSGWNEQYF	TGCGCCAGCAGCCAAGATCGGTCAGGGTGGAACGAGCAGTACTTC
-	-	TRBV2	TRBJ2-7	CASSEHTYSYEQYF	TGTGCCAGCAGCGAACATACCTACTCCTACGAGCAGTACTTC
-	-	TRBV30	TRBJ1-5	CAWSKMGLDQPQHF	TGTGCCTGGAGTAAAATGGGGCTGGATCAGCCCCAGCATTTT
few	-	TRBV15	TRBJ1-2	CATSRDGTNYGYTF	TGTGCCACCAGCAGAGACGGGACAAACTATGGCTACACCTTC
-	-	TRBV4-1	TRBJ2-1	CASSPDTYNEQFF	TGCGCCAGCAGCCCCGACACCTACAATGAGCAGTTCTTC
-	TRBD2	TRBV5-1	TRBJ2-1	CASSPGTSGNEQFF	TGCGCCAGCAGCCCCGGGACTAGCGGCAATGAGCAGTTCTTC
once	TRBD2	TRBV7-3	TRBJ2-3	CASSAGLAGGPDTQYF	TGTGCCAGCAGCGCCGGACTAGCGGGAGGGCCAGATACGCAGTATTTT
once	-	TRBV4-1	TRBJ1-3	CASSQVGGGASGNTIYF	TGCGCCAGCAGCCAAGTTGGGGGAGGTGCCTCTGGAAACACCATATATTTT